This TCR beta chain was sequenced for a study of blood T cell repertoires in COVID-19. Per the germline V gene, CDR1 is LNHNV and CDR2 is YYDKDF (reference sequence). The CDR3 runs to 15 residues. V shed 3 bases, J shed 8 bases, and the junction held 8 bases outside the gene matches. Authors' data handling: Amplification of reference gene primers provided the estimated nucleated cell counts. Clones were read by immunoSEQ multiplex PCR, and TCRdb kept only the in-frame ones, dropping some. V and J calls and clone size are copied from that table; D and trimming were computed from the DNA. The table lists roughly 500,000 clones, approximately 90% of them singletons. Allocation to cohorts depended on clinical history reported by the participants. The recovered donors of Cohort 3 showed two negative PCRs, clearance, or symptom resolution.

The source of this sequence is a woman aged 55-69 years who had recovered from COVID-19. The chain carries TRBV15 and TRBJ1-4; 8 positions agree with TRBD1. Input material: PBMCs or T cells enriched from blood (not recorded which). The CDR3 region has the DNA TGTGCCACCAGCAGCCCGGGACAGGCGAAAGAAAAACTGTTTTTT. Its protein product is CATSSPGQAKEKLFF.